These 25 T cell receptor beta chains came from one sample sequenced in a study of shared clonotypes between healthy human individuals. Assay used: immunoSEQ multiplex PCR; TCRdb lists only in-frame clones, some missing. The table has hundreds of thousands of clones, about 74% seen once. The sequencing input was memory CD4+ T cells sorted from blood. As for subset: CD45RA-negative fraction. Source of these receptors: a woman aged 30 to 39 in good health.

The CDR3 reads CASRTQDGSNQPQHF. In DNA form, the CDR3 reads TGTGCCAGCAGGACCCAGGACGGTAGCAATCAGCCCCAGCATTTT. The genes are TRBV28 and TRBJ1-5; no clear D. The germline V and J ends were trimmed by 6 bases and 0 bases, with 12 bases remaining between them. Germline CDR1 MDHEN, CDR2 SYDVKM. The CDR3 is 15 residues long.

This chain uses TRBV7-9 with TRBJ1-1; a possible D gene is TRBD1 (6 bases). The length of the CDR3 is 15 residues. CDR1 is SEHNR and CDR2 is FQNEAQ in the germline V gene (reference sequence). V was pared by 4 bases and J by 7 bases, with 19 bases between. The CDR3 bases are TGTGCCAGCAGCTACCTCGCCACAGGGACTAGTGAAGCTTTCTTT. Its protein product is CASSYLATGTSEAFF.

The chain employs TRBV29-1 and TRBJ2-5; D may be TRBD1 (6 bases). The J call may not be correct, given that the DNA end is closer to TRBJ2-7. The germline CDR1 and CDR2 sequences are SQVTM and ANQGSEA. The CDR3 contains 14 residues. CDR3 loop: CSVSSPQGWNEQYF. The CDR3 coding sequence is TGCAGCGTTTCCTCACCCCAGGGGTGGAACGAGCAGTACTTC.

The V and J genes are TRBV30 and TRBJ1-1; D remains unclear. There are 13 residues in the CDR3. Between the trimmed V and J ends, which lost 4 bases and 1 base, there was a span of 10 bases. Germline loops: CDR1 GTSNPN, CDR2 SVGIG (reference sequence). CDR3 residues: CAWTRFGNTEAFF. The CDR3 region has the DNA TGTGCCTGGACCCGGTTCGGGAACACTGAAGCTTTCTTT.

This chain joins TRBV5-4 and TRBJ2-5; 7 bases agree with TRBD2. Trimming took 4 bases from V and 1 from J; bases not matched to a gene: 10. The CDR3 length is 16 residues. Germline CDR1 SGHNT, CDR2 YYREEE (reference sequence). The CDR3 sequence is CASSPGGRGRQETQYF. DNA of the CDR3: TGTGCCAGCAGCCCCGGGGGGAGGGGACGCCAAGAGACCCAGTACTTC.

The chain is built from TRBV30 and TRBJ1-3; D unclear. The CDR3 has 13 residues. Germline V gene sequence: CDR1 GTSNPN, CDR2 SVGIG (reference sequence). V gave up 2 bases and J gave up 3 bases, with 8 bases separating them. CDR3 nucleotides: TGTGCCTGGAGTCTTCTTCGTGGAAACACCATATATTTT. Amino acids: CAWSLLRGNTIYF.

The chain carries TRBV6-1 and TRBJ1-1; 10 positions match TRBD1. Germline loops: CDR1 MNHNS, CDR2 SASEGT. V gave up 6 bases and J gave up 3 bases; unmatched junction bases: 7. The CDR3 length is 15 residues. This CDR3 is CASRAGTGADTEAFF. The CDR3 DNA reads TGTGCCAGCAGGGCCGGGACAGGGGCGGACACTGAAGCTTTCTTT.

The J gene is TRBJ2-1, the V gene TRBV29-1; the match to TRBD2 covers 12 bases. There are 13 residues in the CDR3. The germline CDR1 and CDR2 sequences are SQVTM and ANQGSEA. Trimming at V came to 8 bases and at J to 9 bases, leaving 8 bases not matched to a gene. CDR3 residues: CSTGTSGYGEQFF. The CDR3 DNA is TGCAGCACCGGGACTAGCGGGTATGGTGAGCAGTTCTTC.

This clone occurred many times. This chain links TRBV14 with TRBJ2-4; TRBD1 agrees at 10 bases. The V segment lost 4 bases and the J segment 8 bases; nucleotides outside the gene matches: 14. Germline loops: CDR1 SGHDN, CDR2 FVKESK. The CDR3 is 17 amino acids. The CDR3, as DNA: TGTGCCAGCAGCCCCGGACAGGGGGTGGTCGGTAGGGACATTCAGTACTTC. Amino acid sequence: CASSPGQGVVGRDIQYF.

The genes are TRBV30 and TRBJ1-2; 12 bases line up with TRBD1. Unmatched junction bases numbered 6, after V lost 2 bases and J lost 8 bases. The CDR3 contains 14 residues. Germline V gene sequence: CDR1 GTSNPN, CDR2 SVGIG (reference sequence). The CDR3 region has the DNA TGTGCCTGGAGTAAGGGACAGGGGGCGCGAGGCTACACCTTC. Its protein is CAWSKGQGARGYTF.

V usage is TRBV10-3 and J usage is TRBJ2-7; 9 bases fit TRBD2. After removal of 0 bases from V and 9 bases from J, the junction contained 12 bases not matched to a gene. The CDR3 is made up of 16 amino acids. Germline lookup yields CDR1 ENHRY and CDR2 SYGVKD. The CDR3 sequence: CAISESRNWAGGPQYF. CDR3 sequence (DNA): TGTGCCATCAGTGAGTCGAGAAATTGGGCGGGAGGGCCGCAGTACTTC.

This clone was counted only a few times. This same CDR3 is encoded by further DNA sequences in the sample. This rearrangement joins TRBV5-1 to TRBJ2-1, with TRBD2 as a possible D gene (6 bases). The germline CDR1 and CDR2 sequences are SGHRS and YFSETQ. Trimming took 4 bases from V and 0 from J, leaving 11 bases between them. The CDR3 has 15 residues. The CDR3 protein is CASSRDSTSYNEQFF. CDR3 sequence (DNA): TGCGCCAGCAGCCGGGACTCGACCTCCTACAATGAGCAGTTCTTC.

The chain employs TRBV14 and TRBJ1-2, with 9 nucleotides matching TRBD1. Germline V gene data show CDR1 as SGHDN and CDR2 as FVKESK. This CDR3 is built from 14 residues. Unmatched junction bases numbered 8, after V lost 4 bases and J lost 8 bases. The CDR3 DNA is TGTGCCAGCAGCCTCGACTCTACAGGGGGCGGCTACACCTTC. This codes for CASSLDSTGGGYTF.

V is TRBV5-1 and J is TRBJ2-5; D perhaps matches TRBD2 (9 bases). V dropped 4 bases and J dropped 4 bases, with 29 bases sitting between them. Germline V gives CDR1 SGHRS, CDR2 YFSETQ. CDR3 size: 19 residues. The CDR3 DNA sequence: TGCGCCAGCAGCCCCTCAGCGGACAGGGCGGCACTAGCGGGAGAGACCCAGTACTTC. Amino acids: CASSPSADRAALAGETQYF.

This chain links TRBV5-1 with TRBJ1-1; tentative D call: TRBD1 (6 bases). Germline assignment: CDR1 SGHRS and CDR2 YFSETQ. This CDR3 contains 13 residues. The V end was cut by 5 bases, the J end by 7 bases, with 15 bases between. The CDR3 DNA reads as TGCGCCAGCAGTCGGTCCCAACAGGGTGAAGCTTTCTTT. The encoded protein is CASSRSQQGEAFF.

The chain joins TRBV6-1 to TRBJ2-7, with 10 bases aligning to TRBD1. The CDR3 is 13 amino acids. Germline CDR1 MNHNS, CDR2 SASEGT. J gave up 10 bases and V 6 bases, and 9 bases lay outside the gene matches. CDR3 in DNA: TGTGCCAGCAGGGACAGGGGGAAAAGTGGTCAGTACTTC. This encodes CASRDRGKSGQYF.

This clone showed up just a few times. At the DNA level, this CDR3 is encoded by other sequences in the same sample as well. The chain has TRBV5-1 and TRBJ2-7; D not resolved. This CDR3 contains 12 residues. V gave up 1 base and J gave up 4 bases, with 6 bases separating them. Germline V gene sequence: CDR1 SGHRS, CDR2 YFSETQ. The CDR3 loop reads CASSLSGYEQYF. The CDR3, as DNA: TGCGCCAGCAGCTTGTCTGGATACGAGCAGTACTTC.

This clone has a handful of counts. The chain links TRBV27 to TRBJ2-1; 9 positions agree with TRBD2. Trimming took 0 bases from V and 9 from J; bases not matched to a gene: 9. The CDR3 consists of 16 residues. Germline V gene data show CDR1 as MNHEY and CDR2 as SMNVEV (reference sequence). This chain's CDR3 is CASSLSGLAMSTEQFF. Written as DNA, the CDR3 is TGTGCCAGCAGTTTATCGGGACTAGCAATGTCAACTGAGCAGTTCTTC.

The chain employs TRBV5-4 and TRBJ2-5; 7 bases fit TRBD1. The CDR3 contains 14 residues. Trimming at V came to 4 bases and at J to 5 bases, leaving 8 bases not matched to a gene. Germline assignment: CDR1 SGHNT and CDR2 YYREEE (reference sequence). CDR3 sequence: CASSIDRVHETQYF. The CDR3 DNA is TGTGCCAGCAGCATAGACAGGGTTCACGAGACCCAGTACTTC.

The rearrangement joins TRBV11-2 to TRBJ2-7, with D unclear. Trimming left V 8 bases short and J 4 bases short, with 12 bases between. CDR1 is SGHAT and CDR2 is FQNNGV in the germline V gene. This CDR3 region has 12 residues. The CDR3 nucleotides read TGTGCCAGCGGGCTTCCAGGTTACGAGCAGTACTTC. It codes for CASGLPGYEQYF.

The J gene is TRBJ2-7, the V gene TRBV28, with 8 bases identical to TRBD1. CDR1 MDHEN and CDR2 SYDVKM come from the germline V gene. V shed 6 bases, J shed 2 bases, and the junction held 12 bases outside the gene matches. The CDR3 loop spans 16 amino acids. Here the CDR3 reads CASSTIGTGTAYEQYF. In nucleotides, the CDR3 is TGTGCCAGCAGCACTATTGGGACAGGCACGGCCTACGAGCAGTACTTC.

This clone has a handful of counts. The chain employs TRBV6-5 and TRBJ2-7; 10 bases are a match to TRBD2. V was clipped by 6 bases and J by 2 bases; unmatched bases: 7. The CDR3 has 15 residues. CDR1 MNHEY and CDR2 SVGAGI come from the germline V gene. CDR3 loop: CASRPTSGATYEQYF. The CDR3 bases are TGTGCCAGCAGACCAACTAGCGGGGCAACCTACGAGCAGTACTTC.

The rearrangement joins TRBV30 to TRBJ2-2, with 7 bases matching TRBD2. Germline-derived CDR1 and CDR2 are GTSNPN and SVGIG (reference sequence). CDR3 length: 16 residues. V dropped 5 bases and J dropped 6; count of bases not matched to a gene: 15. The CDR3 sequence: CAWAPGEGWRAGELFF. The CDR3 region has the DNA TGTGCCTGGGCGCCGGGGGAGGGCTGGCGCGCCGGGGAGCTGTTTTTT.

This clone has just a few counts. The chain is built from TRBV5-1 and TRBJ1-4, with 9 bases fitting TRBD1. J gave up 7 bases and V 4 bases, and 8 bases lay outside the gene matches. The CDR3 is 15 amino acids. CDR1 SGHRS and CDR2 YFSETQ come from the germline V gene. In DNA, the CDR3 is TGCGCCAGCAGCGGGGCGACAGGGGGGACTGAAAAACTGTTTTTT. Translation gives CASSGATGGTEKLFF. Together with reference TRBV5-1 and TRBJ1-4, the CDR3 gives the full variable domain: KAGVTQTPRYLIKTRGQQVTLSCSPISGHRSVSWYQQTPGQGLQFLFEYFSETQRNKGNFPGRFSGRQFSNSRSEMNVSTLELGDSALYLCASSGATGGTEKLFFGSGTQLSVL.

The gene calls are TRBV5-4 and TRBJ2-7; TRBD2 agrees at 8 bases. The CDR3 runs 13 residues. V gave up 3 bases and J gave up 4 bases; unmatched junction bases: 3. CDR1 is SGHNT and CDR2 is YYREEE in the germline V gene (reference sequence). In DNA, the CDR3 is TGTGCCAGCAGCTCCGGGGGGGGTTACGAGCAGTACTTC. Its translation is CASSSGGGYEQYF.